This is a list of T cell receptor beta chains from one sample in a study of tumor-infiltrating lymphocytes in localized non-small cell lung cancer. The assay was immunoSEQ multiplex PCR, and TCRdb's table has in-frame clones only and misses some. The data show over 14,000 clones, 80% to 90% seen once. The sample consisted of lung tumor tissue. The origin of the receptors is a human donor with non-small cell lung cancer. CDR3s leave out the opening cysteine and the closing phenylalanine or tryptophan.

TRBJ1-4,TRBV5-8,ASSLFTGGGEKLF
TRBJ2-7,TRBV7-2,ASSSRSSSYEQY
TRBJ1-1,TRBV7-2,ASSSGASATEAF
TRBJ1-2,TRBV6-1,ASSQKGQGNYGYT
TRBJ2-2,TRBV4-1,ASSQDLGRFGELF
TRBJ1-4,TRBV29-1,SVEGQGDEKLF
TRBJ2-1,TRBV18,ASSAGTSGTSEQF
TRBJ1-5,TRBV2,ASSPQGSQTNQPQH
TRBJ1-4,TRBV5-1,ASSLDSTNEKLF
TRBJ2-1,TRBV19,ASSREGRQGRVNEQF
TRBJ2-7,TRBV10-3,AISDRAGVIGDEQY
TRBJ2-5,TRBV5-5,ASSLGQGFRQETQY
TRBJ1-5,TRBV4-3,ASSQETGGQAH
TRBJ2-3,TRBV29-1,SVSLRGTSTDTQY
TRBJ2-1,TRBV4-3,ASSQVAGGLYNEQF
TRBJ1-1,TRBV10-2,ASSESRGEAF
TRBJ2-7,TRBV9,ASSVGTRPSYEQY
TRBJ2-1,TRBV30,AWSRTQSYNEQF
TRBJ2-5,TRBV5-5,ASRLSAGTQQETQY
TRBJ2-3,TRBV6-6,ASSYYADTQY
TRBJ2-5,TRBV29-1,SVEQPGLETQY
TRBJ2-1,TRBV5-6,ASSFRSGNNEQF
TRBJ2-7,TRBV7-9,ASSLARGRTGASYEQY
TRBJ2-5,TRBV5-5,ASSSAFLGQETQY
TRBJ1-4,TRBV9,ASSVDPSAGPEKLF
TRBJ2-2,TRBV4-3,ASSQGQGDTGELF
TRBJ1-3,TRBV10-1,APKWGKAGNTIY
TRBJ2-2,TRBV7-8,ASSLETSGRAGELF
TRBJ2-2,TRBV19,ASLQASSGVGELF
TRBJ2-2,TRBV6-4,ASSESNTGELF
TRBJ2-2,TRBV30,AWNRWTGELF
TRBJ1-5,TRBV5-1,ASSLQPGDQPQH
TRBJ2-7,TRBV5-6,ASSLGTGRYEQY
TRBJ2-1,TRBV5-1,ASSLGAGYNEQF
TRBJ2-2,TRBV5-1,ASSLTSGTGELF
TRBJ2-5,TRBV19,ASSIYWQGARETQY
TRBJ2-5,TRBV5-1,ASRVAGVQETQY
TRBJ1-4,TRBV7-8,ASSLGGQGFGEKLF
TRBJ1-4,TRBV27,ASSISDRRKLF
TRBJ1-1,TRBV7-9,ASSPGDRGVKSEAF
TRBJ2-7,TRBV28,ASSFGPGQAQSYEQY
TRBJ2-1,TRBV11-3,ASSLDLAGAQF
TRBJ1-2,TRBV13,ASSTRQAAYGYT
TRBJ2-4,TRBV5-4,ASTLRGQNIQY
TRBJ1-1,TRBV5-1,ASRGGENTEAF